The clone carrying this T cell receptor (beta chain) has only a few counts. Germline-derived CDR1 and CDR2 are SGHNT and YYREEE (reference sequence). This CDR3 region has 15 residues. V lost 0 bases to trimming and J lost 8 bases, with 15 bases between them. The source of the sample is a study of response to subunit inactivated influenza vaccine. TCRdb ran MiXCR on the RT-PCR reads and lists one entry per CDR3 protein. The sample yields about 540,000 distinct CDR3 sequences, roughly a quarter seen once. This sample also appeared in a second study, on T cells expressing NK-cell markers. Per that study: For TCR beta, cDNA was produced by 5'RACE template switching with UMIs. Six or seven donors had dominant NKG2C+ clonotypes that comprised roughly 1.0-8% of their CD8+ T cells.

This chain connects TRBV5-4 to TRBJ2-1; maybe TRBD1 (5 bases). The sequenced sample was CD4+ T cells sorted from PBMCs, obtained 11 to 12 days after vaccination. This TCR derives from a man aged 45-65 years who received an inactivated influenza vaccine. The chain's CDR3 is CASSLEGRALDEQFF. The CDR3 nucleotides read TGTGCCAGCAGCTTGGAGGGCAGGGCTTTGGATGAGCAGTTCTTC. The entire variable domain, with the rest obtained from reference TRBV5-4 and TRBJ2-1, is as follows: ETGVTQSPTHLIKTRGQQVTLRCSSQSGHNTVSWYQQALGQGPQFIFQYYREEENGRGNFPPRFSGLQFPNYSSELNVNALELDDSALYLCASSLEGRALDEQFFGPGTRLTVL.